The entry below describes one TCR beta chain. V was trimmed by 1 base and J by 6 bases, leaving 17 bases between them. The CDR3 covers 15 residues. The germline CDR1 and CDR2 sequences are SGHDT and YYEEEE. Per the original methods: The authors estimated nucleated cell counts from reference gene primer amplification. Libraries were prepared by immunoSEQ multiplex PCR; TCRdb keeps only in-frame clonotypes and omits some of them. D and trimming come from the DNA, and the V and J calls and clone size come from that table. The table lists over 150,000 clones, approximately 82% of them singletons, with 6% to 8% in the top ten. This specimen belongs to a study of blood T cell repertoires in COVID-19. Turning to the study itself: The study drew acute and convalescent COVID-19 samples from the United States, Italy and Spain. In each case, the material was cDNA or gDNA derived from T cells, B-cell-depleted T cells, or PBMCs.

The receptor's source is a human donor with acute or convalescent COVID-19. The donor label of this sample is uncertain. The sequenced sample was peripheral blood. This chain connects TRBV5-6 to TRBJ2-7; the D is unclear. The CDR3 sequence is CASSLRGLASGEQYF. Here the CDR3 DNA reads TGTGCCAGCAGCTTGAGAGGTCTCGCGTCGGGCGAGCAGTACTTC.